These T cell receptor beta chains were read from a single sample in a study of T cells in Graves' hyperthyroidism and ophthalmopathy. One entry per CDR3 protein results from TCRdb running MiXCR on the multiplex PCR reads. The sample carries hundreds of thousands of distinct CDR3 sequences, around 15% recorded once. The sample consisted of blood. These receptors were taken from a woman aged 18-35 years with Graves' ophthalmopathy. Both conserved end residues are part of each CDR3. A D gene is named only where the DNA matches it firmly.

-	TRBV30	TRBJ1-2	CAWNSGGDYGYTF
TRBD1	TRBV9	TRBJ1-2	CASSVQGAPTYGYTF
-	TRBV20-1	TRBJ2-5	CSARDLGGEETQYF
-	TRBV12-3/TRBV12-4	TRBJ1-6	CASSFGTLNSPLHF
TRBD1	TRBV30	TRBJ1-6	CAWSVNGQGNSPLHF
-	TRBV7-3	TRBJ2-2	CASSPKVGGSGGELFF
TRBD2	TRBV29-1	TRBJ2-7	CSVSYPGTSGTGTLYEQYF
-	TRBV27	TRBJ2-3	CASTVGGTDTQYF
-	TRBV6-4	TRBJ2-5	CASRRLRGSPSGAQYF
-	TRBV20-1	TRBJ1-5	CSARADWGVNQPQHF
TRBD2	TRBV29-1	TRBJ2-1	CSVARTSGRYEQFF
-	TRBV28	TRBJ2-6	CASSLFGAGGANVLTF
TRBD2	TRBV28	TRBJ2-3	CASSPSGSKADTQYF
-	TRBV27	TRBJ2-6	CASSFRDLGANVLTF
-	TRBV28	TRBJ1-5	CASSFGAWALNQPQHF
-	TRBV6-4	TRBJ1-2	CASSDSFRRGNYGYTF
TRBD2	TRBV7-2	TRBJ2-5	CASSLGGGSGIQETQYF
TRBD2	TRBV28	TRBJ2-1	CASSWGLAGVDNEQFF
-	TRBV7-4	TRBJ1-6	CASSLERTAKASPLHF
TRBD1	TRBV28	TRBJ1-1	CASSIRQGWDTEAFF
-	TRBV19	TRBJ1-1	CASSITGNTEAFF